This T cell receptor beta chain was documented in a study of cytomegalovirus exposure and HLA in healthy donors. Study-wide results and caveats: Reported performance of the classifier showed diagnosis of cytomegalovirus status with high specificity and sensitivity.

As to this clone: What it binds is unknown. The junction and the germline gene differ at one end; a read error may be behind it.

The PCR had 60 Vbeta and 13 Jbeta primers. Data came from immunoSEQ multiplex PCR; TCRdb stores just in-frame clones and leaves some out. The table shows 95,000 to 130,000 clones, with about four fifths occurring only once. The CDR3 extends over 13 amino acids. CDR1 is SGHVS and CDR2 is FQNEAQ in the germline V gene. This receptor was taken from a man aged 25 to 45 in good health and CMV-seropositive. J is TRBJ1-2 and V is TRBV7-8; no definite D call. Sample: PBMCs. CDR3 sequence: CASSPGLARSPYF. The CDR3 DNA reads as TGTGCCAGCAGCCCAGGCCTCGCCAGGTCCCCCTACTTC. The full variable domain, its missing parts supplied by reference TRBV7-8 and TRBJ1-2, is GAGVSQSPRYKVAKRGQDVALRCDPISGHVSLFWYQQALGQGPEFLTYFQNEAQLDKSGLPSDRFFAERPEGSVSTLKIQRTQQEDSAVYLCASSPGLARSPYFGSGTRLTVV.